This entry lists 5 T cell receptor beta chains sequenced from one sample in a study of T cells after yellow fever vaccination. One entry per CDR3 protein results from TCRdb running MiXCR on the 5' RACE reads. The repertoire includes a few hundred thousand distinct CDR3 sequences, 9.5% to 15% of them detected once, and roughly 3% sits in the top ten. This sample comprised CD4+ T cells sorted from PBMCs, obtained 15 days after the yellow fever booster vaccination. These receptors were taken from a man aged 18 to 29 who received the YFV17D yellow fever vaccine.

This clonotype occurred a few times. The V call is TRBV7-2, the J call TRBJ1-6; D is unresolved. The germline CDR1 and CDR2 sequences are SGHTA and FQGNSA. The CDR3 is 12 amino acids. V was clipped by 1 base and J by 9 bases, with 4 bases between them. The CDR3 region has the DNA TGTGCCAGCAGCTTAGAGACTTCACCCCTCCACTTT. It is translated as CASSLETSPLHF.

This clonotype occurred many times. V is TRBV29-1 and J is TRBJ2-5, with 11 bases that match TRBD2. The CDR3 is 16 amino acids. Germline V gene sequence: CDR1 SQVTM, CDR2 ANQGSEA. The ends lost 5 bases at V and 1 base at J; junction bases unmatched: 9. DNA of the CDR3: TGCAGCGTTCGTCCCTACCTAGCGGGGGGCCAAGAGACCCAGTACTTC. This codes for CSVRPYLAGGQETQYF.

The V and J genes are TRBV6-2 or TRBV6-3 and TRBJ2-2; 8 positions agree with TRBD1. Germline V gene lookup returns CDR1 MNHEY and CDR2 SVGEGT. With 9 bases clipped from V and 0 bases from J, the junction kept 0 bases outside the gene matches. The CDR3 loop spans 13 amino acids. CDR3 nucleotide sequence: TGTGCCAGGGGACAGGCGAACACCGGGGAGCTGTTTTTT. Protein sequence: CARGQANTGELFF.

The V gene is TRBV29-1, the J gene TRBJ1-2; 7 bases map to TRBD1. Trimming at V came to 6 bases and at J to 8 bases, leaving 15 bases not matched to a gene. CDR1 is SQVTM and CDR2 is ANQGSEA in the germline V gene. The CDR3 consists of 14 residues. CDR3 residues: CSVTGQQPFEGYTF. In DNA form, the CDR3 reads TGCAGCGTAACGGGACAGCAACCATTTGAAGGCTACACCTTC.

Ten or more counts support this clonotype. V and J are TRBV29-1 and TRBJ2-7, with D maybe TRBD2 (6 bases). This CDR3 has 13 amino acids. Trimming took off 4 bases at V and 3 bases at J, with 13 bases between the two ends. Germline loops: CDR1 SQVTM, CDR2 ANQGSEA. Written as DNA, the CDR3 is TGCAGCGTTGTCGGGAGTTACCACTACGAGCAGTACTTC. Translation: CSVVGSYHYEQYF.